Reported below is one TCR beta chain. Its specificity is not known. The source of the sample is a study of cytomegalovirus exposure and HLA in healthy donors. Study-level results: According to an earlier analysis, most TCR beta V segments yielded productive rearrangements about 90% or about 30% of the time.

Primers for the PCR totalled 60 Vbeta and 13 Jbeta. The method was immunoSEQ multiplex PCR; TCRdb's version includes in-frame clones alone and lacks a portion of them. Of around 150,000 clones detected, 55% to 80% appear once; the ten largest clones hold 6% to 8.5%. V trimming: 10 bases; J trimming: 2 bases; junction bases outside the gene matches: 9. The CDR3 has 14 amino acids. Germline V gene data show CDR1 as MNHNY and CDR2 as SVGAGI (reference sequence). The chain employs TRBV6-6 and TRBJ2-7, with 9 nucleotides matching TRBD1. Sequencing was performed on PBMCs. This TCR was sampled from a woman aged 55 to 70 in good health and CMV-seropositive. The chain's CDR3 is CAKPRDRVTYEQYF. In DNA form, the CDR3 reads TGTGCCAAACCCCGGGACAGGGTAACCTACGAGCAGTACTTC.